These T cell receptor beta chains were read from a single sample in a study of cytomegalovirus exposure and HLA in healthy donors. Data came from immunoSEQ multiplex PCR; TCRdb stores just in-frame clones and leaves some out. Of tens of thousands of clones listed, 82% are singletons. Sample: PBMCs. The receptors shown here come from a man aged 50 to 60 in good health and CMV-seronegative. CDR3s include the opening cysteine and the closing phenylalanine or tryptophan. The order of the fields is clone size, D gene, V gene, J gene, CDR3 protein. A D gene is named only where the DNA matches it firmly. Size is stated for part of the rows, as once, few or many counts, or as a class when the clone is expanded.

clone size: once
D gene: .
V gene: TRBV6-5
J gene: TRBJ2-3
CDR3 protein: CASSPLTGVTQYF

clone size: .
D gene: .
V gene: TRBV27
J gene: TRBJ2-6
CDR3 protein: CASSLGRSGANVLTF

clone size: few
D gene: .
V gene: TRBV4-3
J gene: .
CDR3 protein: CASSSRRRGASSYEQYF

clone size: once
D gene: TRBD1
V gene: TRBV11-2
J gene: TRBJ1-2
CDR3 protein: CASTSQGASYGYTF

clone size: .
D gene: TRBD2
V gene: TRBV11-2
J gene: TRBJ2-7
CDR3 protein: CASSRTSSSSYEQYF

clone size: .
D gene: TRBD1
V gene: TRBV28
J gene: TRBJ1-5
CDR3 protein: CASSPDRVKWRGNQPQHF

clone size: .
D gene: TRBD2
V gene: TRBV5-1
J gene: TRBJ2-7
CDR3 protein: CASSLRLAGGSEQYF

clone size: .
D gene: .
V gene: TRBV7-2
J gene: TRBJ2-7
CDR3 protein: CASSPDMVNYEQYF

clone size: once
D gene: TRBD1
V gene: TRBV27
J gene: TRBJ2-2
CDR3 protein: CASSSPGTGFNTGELFF

clone size: .
D gene: TRBD1
V gene: TRBV11-3
J gene: TRBJ2-2
CDR3 protein: CASSPTRGGRELFF

clone size: .
D gene: TRBD2
V gene: TRBV10-1
J gene: TRBJ2-7
CDR3 protein: CASRNSGRDYEQYF

clone size: .
D gene: .
V gene: TRBV7-2
J gene: TRBJ2-5
CDR3 protein: CASSLNLWEAGQETQYF

clone size: .
D gene: TRBD2
V gene: TRBV29-1
J gene: TRBJ2-5
CDR3 protein: CSVDPGREAQYF

clone size: few
D gene: .
V gene: TRBV18
J gene: TRBJ1-1
CDR3 protein: CASSPGRVEAFF